The 10 T cell receptor beta chains below come from one sample, sequenced in a study of tumor-infiltrating lymphocytes in oesophageal squamous cell carcinoma. TCRdb itself ran the PCR reads through MiXCR, one entry per CDR3 protein. The sample has some 25,000 distinct CDR3 sequences, about two fifths seen once. Sequencing was performed on esophageal tumor tissue. Receptor source: a male donor with esophageal squamous cell carcinoma.

Note on this clonotype: It may be a read error: a sequence one base away is much more abundant. The chain uses TRBV5-8 and TRBJ2-1, with 8 bases aligning to TRBD1. The J call is doubtful: the DNA matches TRBJ2-7 better. This CDR3 is built from 12 residues. Looked up from germline, CDR1 is SGHTS and CDR2 is YDEGEE. CDR3 region: CASRRQGNEQYF. The CDR3 nucleotides are TGTGCCAGCAGACGACAGGGGAATGAGCAGTACTTC.

The table lists this clonotype with many counts. The V and J genes are TRBV6-1 and TRBJ1-2; D is possibly TRBD1 (5 bases). The CDR3 runs to 13 residues. CDR1 is MNHNS, CDR2 SASEGT, per germline. Trimming cost V 2 bases and J 8 bases, with 12 bases left between them. CDR3 loop: CASSELGGGGYTF. The CDR3 DNA follows: TGTGCCAGCAGTGAACTCGGGGGAGGAGGCTACACCTTC.

About this clonotype itself: Its ends do not fully match the called genes, so a read error is possible. The chain joins TRBV5-3 to TRBJ2-1, with D perhaps TRBD2 (7 bases). Judging by the DNA end, TRBJ2-3 fits better; the J call may be wrong. TRBV5-3 is classed as an ORF, of uncertain function. The length of the CDR3 is 15 residues. Here the CDR3 reads CASSLGAGATDTQYF. CDR3 coding DNA: TGTGCCAGCAGCTTGGGGGCGGGAGCCACAGATACGCAGTATTTT.

This clonotype showed up just a few times. V gene TRBV7-8 combines with J gene TRBJ2-1, with 9 bases that match TRBD2. Trimming removed 7 bases from V and 5 bases from J; junction bases left unmatched: 6. The germline V gene encodes CDR1 SGHVS and CDR2 FQNEAQ. The CDR3 loop spans 14 amino acids. The CDR3 bases are TGTGCCAGCAAAAGCGGGAGGACCAACAATGAGCAGTTCTTC. Protein sequence: CASKSGRTNNEQFF.

This clonotype was picked up many times. V is TRBV24-1 and J is TRBJ1-2; TRBD1 might be the D (6 bases). Looked up from germline, CDR1 is KGHDR and CDR2 is SFDVKD. This CDR3 is built from 14 residues. V lost 2 bases and J 5 bases, leaving 11 bases between the germline ends. CDR3 bases: TGTGCCACCAGTGATTCAGACAGGCGGTATGGCTACACCTTC. It encodes CATSDSDRRYGYTF.

The chain uses TRBV7-2 and TRBJ2-1; TRBD1 is a possible D gene (6 bases). TRBJ2-7 explains the end of the DNA better; the J call may be wrong. CDR3 length equals 16 residues. Looked up from germline, CDR1 is SGHTA and CDR2 is FQGNSA. CDR3 nucleotide sequence: TGTGCCAGCAGCTTAGGTGGCAGGGGAAGCTACAATGAGCAGTACTTC. Translated: CASSLGGRGSYNEQYF.

This clonotype was recorded at least ten times. The gene calls are TRBV27 and TRBJ2-4, with 7 bases fitting TRBD2. Germline-derived CDR1 and CDR2 are MNHEY and SMNVEV (reference sequence). The CDR3 consists of 14 residues. V shed 6 bases, J shed 3 bases, and the junction held 5 bases outside the gene matches. CDR3 sequence (DNA): TGTGCCAGCAGGGGGGGGGGGGTCAAAAACATTCAGTACTTC. Translated, it gives CASRGGGVKNIQYF.

Of note for this clonotype: Given a much more abundant clone one base away, this may be a read error. The chain recombines TRBV4-2 with TRBJ2-7; no clear D. V gave up 0 bases and J gave up 7 bases, with 16 bases separating them. CDR1 is LGHNA and CDR2 is YNFKEQ in the germline V gene. The CDR3 has 15 residues. The CDR3: CASSQDGLRSDEQYF. The CDR3 DNA is TGTGCCAGCAGCCAAGATGGGCTTCGGAGTGATGAGCAGTACTTC.

The rearrangement uses TRBV7-9 and TRBJ2-1; D remains ambiguous. Germline CDR1 and CDR2: SEHNR and FQNEAQ (reference sequence). Deletions cut 3 bases from V and 2 bases from J, with 8 bases between. The CDR3 has 14 amino acids. The CDR3: CASSLGMAYNEQFF. The CDR3 DNA reads TGTGCCAGCAGCTTGGGAATGGCCTACAATGAGCAGTTCTTC.

This chain uses TRBV5-1 with TRBJ2-2, with 8 bases that match TRBD1. The V gene's germline CDR1 is SGHRS and CDR2 YFSETQ. The CDR3 extends over 17 amino acids. The ends lost 0 bases at V and 5 bases at J; junction bases unmatched: 9. CDR3 loop: CASSLAVMTGVTGELFF. The CDR3, as DNA: TGCGCCAGCAGCTTGGCCGTGATGACAGGGGTGACCGGGGAGCTGTTTTTT. The full variable domain, in which reference TRBV5-1 and TRBJ2-2 provide the parts outside the CDR3, is KAGVTQTPRYLIKTRGQQVTLSCSPISGHRSVSWYQQTPGQGLQFLFEYFSETQRNKGNFPGRFSGRQFSNSRSEMNVSTLELGDSALYLCASSLAVMTGVTGELFFGEGSRLTVL.